These 8 T cell receptor beta chains were sequenced from one sample in a study of T cell repertoires in cytomegalovirus infection. The antigens these receptors bind are not known. TCRdb redid the calling of the reads with MiXCR, one entry per CDR3 protein. This sample carries some 560,000 distinct CDR3 sequences, about 40% of them seen once, and the ten largest clones take 48%. The material was cultured PBMCs, obtained from culture after CMV antigen stimulation. These receptor sequences come from a human donor in good health (CMV status not recorded). Some clones in this sample may be carry-over from other donors' samples.

This clonotype has just a few counts. The chain uses TRBV7-6 and TRBJ1-1; D gene uncertain. Germline CDR1 reads SGHVS; CDR2 reads FNYEAQ. This CDR3 has 15 residues. V was clipped by 1 base and J by 0 bases, with 9 bases between them. CDR3 DNA sequence: TGTGCCAGCAGCTTAGTCCCGGGGTTGAACACTGAAGCTTTCTTT. Translation: CASSLVPGLNTEAFF. The complete variable domain, with remaining parts taken from reference TRBV7-6 and TRBJ1-1, reads GAGVSQSPRYKVTKRGQDVALRCDPISGHVSLYWYRQALGQGPEFLTYFNYEAQQDKSGLPNDRFSAERPEGSISTLTIQRTEQRDSAMYRCASSLVPGLNTEAFFGQGTRLTVV.

This sequence joins TRBV5-4 and TRBJ2-3; 12 positions match TRBD2. The germline gives CDR1 SGHNT, CDR2 YYREEE (reference sequence). The CDR3 length is 15 residues. Trimming at V came to 5 bases and at J to 6 bases, leaving 7 bases not matched to a gene. The CDR3 DNA sequence: TGTGCCAGCAGGCTAGCGGGAGGGCCGCCTGATACGCAGTATTTT. This sequence encodes CASRLAGGPPDTQYF.

This clonotype appeared a few times. The chain uses TRBV7-6 and TRBJ2-7, with 7 bases fitting TRBD2. The junction had 17 bases not matched to a gene; V was cut back by 4 bases and J by 5 bases. Germline assignment: CDR1 SGHVS and CDR2 FNYEAQ. This CDR3 comprises 17 residues. CDR3 sequence reads: CASSSREAGRFRHEQYF. In nucleotides, the CDR3 is TGTGCCAGCAGCTCCAGGGAAGCGGGGAGATTCCGCCACGAGCAGTACTTC.

J is TRBJ1-4 and V is TRBV7-9; the D gene is possibly TRBD1 (5 bases). The CDR3 has 14 amino acids. Germline values: CDR1 SEHNR, CDR2 FQNEAQ (reference sequence). V shed 4 bases and J shed 7 bases, with 13 bases lying between them. CDR3 sequence (DNA): TGTGCCAGCAGCTGGGGGGTGGTTGGTGAAAAACTGTTTTTT. This encodes CASSWGVVGEKLFF. The variable domain in full, completed from reference TRBV7-9 and TRBJ1-4, reads DTGVSQNPRHKITKRGQNVTFRCDPISEHNRLYWYRQTLGQGPEFLTYFQNEAQLEKSRLLSDRFSAERPKGSFSTLEIQRTEQGDSAMYLCASSWGVVGEKLFFGSGTQLSVL.

The V call is TRBV28, the J call TRBJ2-5, with D perhaps given as TRBD1 or TRBD2 (5 bases each). CDR1 MDHEN and CDR2 SYDVKM come from the germline V gene. V was cut by 5 bases and J by 4 bases, with 23 bases left in between. This CDR3 is 17 amino acids long. The CDR3 DNA reads as TGTGCCAGCAGTAGCGCGGTTCTGGGGACGAGTAGAGAGACCCAGTACTTC. This gives the protein CASSSAVLGTSRETQYF.

This clonotype came up many times. J is TRBJ2-3 and V is TRBV4-2; 15 positions agree with TRBD2. The CDR3 has 19 residues. Germline V lookup: CDR1 LGHNA, CDR2 YNFKEQ. V trimming: 4 bases; J trimming: 5 bases; junction bases outside the gene matches: 13. The CDR3 sequence: CASSRSLGTSGGPGDTQYF. The CDR3 coding sequence is TGTGCCAGCAGCCGCTCCCTCGGGACTAGCGGGGGGCCAGGAGATACGCAGTATTTT.

This clonotype was counted only a few times. The chain employs TRBV6-2 or TRBV6-3 and TRBJ1-2; D gene unclear. V gave up 4 bases and J gave up 3 bases, with 9 bases separating them. The CDR3 loop spans 13 amino acids. In germline, CDR1 is MNHEY, CDR2 SVGEGT. The CDR3: CASSWNSDYGYTF. CDR3 DNA sequence: TGTGCCAGCAGTTGGAATTCCGACTATGGCTACACCTTC.

The chain uses TRBV7-6 and TRBJ2-2; D might be TRBD1 or TRBD2, each matching 5 bases. CDR1 and CDR2 from the germline V gene are SGHVS and FNYEAQ. The CDR3 is made up of 16 amino acids. The V and J ends lost 1 base and 5 bases respectively, with 14 bases between them. This chain's CDR3 is CASSLGWGTLTGELFF. CDR3 DNA sequence: TGTGCCAGCAGCTTAGGATGGGGGACCCTTACCGGGGAGCTGTTTTTT.